These 14 T cell receptor beta chains were all obtained from the same sample, sequenced in a study of cytomegalovirus exposure and HLA in healthy donors. PCR involved 60 Vbeta and 13 Jbeta primers. TCRdb keeps only in-frame clones here, not all; method: immunoSEQ multiplex PCR. The sample table sets out about 79,000 clones. Sequencing was done on a sample of PBMCs. These receptors were collected from a young man in good health and CMV-seronegative.

V gene TRBV4-1 combines with J gene TRBJ2-2, with D tentatively TRBD2 (5 bases). The CDR3 extends over 15 amino acids. CDR1 and CDR2 (germline): MGHRA, YSYEKL. V lost 0 bases and J 5 bases, leaving 10 bases between the germline ends. This chain's CDR3 is CASSQDRTRTGELFF. The DNA for the CDR3 is TGCGCCAGCAGCCAAGATAGAACTAGGACCGGGGAGCTGTTTTTT.

The chain joins TRBV10-3 to TRBJ1-3, with D perhaps TRBD1 (5 bases). The V gene's germline CDR1 is ENHRY and CDR2 SYGVKD. Trimming shortened V by 4 bases and J by 1 base, and 8 bases separated the two germline ends. The CDR3 covers 14 residues. CDR3 nucleotides: TGTGCCATCAGTGTGGGGGGATCTGGAAACACCATATATTTT. It codes for CAISVGGSGNTIYF.

The chain recombines TRBV6-6 with TRBJ2-3; 9 positions match TRBD2. The CDR3 covers 15 residues. Germline CDR1 MNHNY, CDR2 SVGAGI (reference sequence). Trimming removed 4 bases from V and 4 bases from J; junction bases left unmatched: 6. Here the CDR3 DNA reads TGTGCCAGCAGTTTGGCGGGGGGGCCATCAGATACGCAGTATTTT. Protein product: CASSLAGGPSDTQYF.

The genes are TRBV15 and TRBJ1-2; D is unresolved. The germline V gene encodes CDR1 LNHNV and CDR2 YYDKDF (reference sequence). V dropped 1 base and J dropped 8 bases, with 14 bases sitting between them. The CDR3 has 14 residues. CDR3 coding DNA: TGTGCCACCAGCAGAGGAGCAGGCCAGCTAGGCTACACCTTC. Translation: CATSRGAGQLGYTF.

The gene calls are TRBV28 and TRBJ2-1, with a weak D call TRBD2 (5 bases). The CDR3 has 14 amino acids. V dropped 7 bases and J dropped 3 bases, with 13 bases sitting between them. Germline CDR1 and CDR2: MDHEN and SYDVKM. The CDR3 coding sequence is TGTGCCAGCACGGAGGCACAGAACTACAATGAGCAGTTCTTC. Its protein product is CASTEAQNYNEQFF.

The rearrangement links TRBV10-3 to TRBJ2-5; 8 bases are shared with TRBD2. Unmatched junction bases numbered 5, after V lost 6 bases and J lost 5 bases. Per the germline V gene, CDR1 is ENHRY and CDR2 is SYGVKD. CDR3 length equals 13 residues. CDR3 nucleotide sequence: TGTGCCATCAGGAAAGCGGGAGAGGAGACCCAGTACTTC. It specifies CAIRKAGEETQYF.

This CDR3 is CSVEWGDIGEAGELFF. Here the CDR3 DNA reads TGCAGCGTTGAATGGGGAGATATTGGTGAGGCCGGGGAGCTGTTTTTT. The V and J genes are TRBV29-1 and TRBJ2-2; D is possibly TRBD2 (5 bases). Germline V lookup: CDR1 SQVTM, CDR2 ANQGSEA. With 2 bases removed from V and 6 bases from J, the gap between germline ends came to 19 bases. CDR3 length: 16 amino acids.

As to this clone: A junction end diverges from the germline sequence, so it may reflect a read error. J is TRBJ2-1 and V is TRBV5-5; 9 bases align to TRBD1. In germline, CDR1 is SGHKS, CDR2 YYEKEE (reference sequence). The CDR3 extends over 11 amino acids. CDR3: CASSEQGAPLF. CDR3 bases: TGTGCCAGCAGCGAACAGGGGGCGCCTCTCTTC. Variable domain in full (rest from reference TRBV5-5 and TRBJ2-1): DAGVTQSPTHLIKTRGQQVTLRCSPISGHKSVSWYQQVLGQGPQFIFQYYEKEERGRGNFPDRFSARQFPNYSSELNVNALLLGDSALYLCASSEQGAPLFGPGTRLTVL.

The rearrangement uses TRBV7-9 and TRBJ1-2; D uncertain. This CDR3 has 12 amino acids. Trimming shortened V by 9 bases and J by 6 bases, and 14 bases separated the two germline ends. Germline V gene sequence: CDR1 SEHNR, CDR2 FQNEAQ (reference sequence). For the CDR3, the DNA is TGTGCCAGTCAACAGTGGCCGGATGGCTACACCTTC. It codes for CASQQWPDGYTF. The variable domain in full, with the rest retrieved from reference TRBV7-9 and TRBJ1-2, is DTGVSQNPRHKITKRGQNVTFRCDPISEHNRLYWYRQTLGQGPEFLTYFQNEAQLEKSRLLSDRFSAERPKGSFSTLEIQRTEQGDSAMYLCASQQWPDGYTFGSGTRLTVV.

The chain combines TRBV18 with TRBJ1-1, with 7 nucleotides matching TRBD1. CDR1 is KGHSH, CDR2 LQKENI, per germline. The CDR3 is 14 amino acids. Germline trimming cut 6 bases from V and 5 bases from J; bases unmatched to any gene: 9. The CDR3 DNA follows: TGTGCCAGCTCGTACCGGGACAGAAGGACTGAAGCTTTCTTT. Protein sequence: CASSYRDRRTEAFF.

V usage is TRBV5-6 and J usage is TRBJ1-5; D is undetermined. Germline V gene sequence: CDR1 SGHDT, CDR2 YYEEEE. V gave up 0 bases and J gave up 9 bases, with 7 bases separating them. The CDR3 has 12 residues. In nucleotides, the CDR3 is TGTGCCAGCAGCTTGGGAGGGAGGCCCCAGCATTTT. It codes for CASSLGGRPQHF.

The chain recombines TRBV5-1 with TRBJ2-5; 12 bases fit TRBD2. Germline CDR1 and CDR2: SGHRS and YFSETQ. The CDR3 length is 14 residues. J gave up 4 bases and V 4 bases, and 2 bases lay outside the gene matches. CDR3 nucleotides: TGCGCCAGCAGCCAGACTAGCGGGGGAGAGACCCAGTACTTC. Amino acid sequence: CASSQTSGGETQYF.

The chain recombines TRBV11-2 with TRBJ2-3, with D possibly being TRBD2 (7 bases). This CDR3 comprises 16 residues. The germline gives CDR1 SGHAT, CDR2 FQNNGV. The germline V and J ends were trimmed by 5 bases and 0 bases, with 15 bases remaining between them. The CDR3 nucleotides are TGTGCCAGCAGCCAAAGGGGGGGGACTAGCACAGATACGCAGTATTTT. Translating it yields CASSQRGGTSTDTQYF.

The chain recombines TRBV2 with TRBJ1-1; a weak D match, TRBD1 (6 bases). The CDR3 is 14 residues long. The germline V gene encodes CDR1 SNHLY and CDR2 FYNNEI. V was trimmed by 6 bases and J by 1 base, leaving 12 bases between them. CDR3 protein: CASRETGANTEAFF. The DNA for the CDR3 is TGTGCCAGCAGGGAGACAGGAGCGAACACTGAAGCTTTCTTT.